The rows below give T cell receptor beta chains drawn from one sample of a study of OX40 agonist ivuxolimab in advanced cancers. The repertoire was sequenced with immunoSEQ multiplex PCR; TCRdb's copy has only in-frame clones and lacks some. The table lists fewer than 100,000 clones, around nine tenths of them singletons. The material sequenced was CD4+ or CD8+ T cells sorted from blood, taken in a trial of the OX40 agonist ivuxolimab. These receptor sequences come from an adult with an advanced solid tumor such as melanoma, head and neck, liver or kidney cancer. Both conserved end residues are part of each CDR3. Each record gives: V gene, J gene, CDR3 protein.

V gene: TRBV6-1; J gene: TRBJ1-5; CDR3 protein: CASSQQTQSNQPQHF
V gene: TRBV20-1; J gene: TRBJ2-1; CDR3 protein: CSATLSDEQFF
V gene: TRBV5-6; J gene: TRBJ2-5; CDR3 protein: CASSRLIQGFNLETQYF
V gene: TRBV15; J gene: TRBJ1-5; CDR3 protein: CATSTSGLGQPQHF
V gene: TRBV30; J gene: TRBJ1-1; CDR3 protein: CAWREGGHEAFF
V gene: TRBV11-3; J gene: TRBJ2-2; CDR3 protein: CASSQGRGGELFF
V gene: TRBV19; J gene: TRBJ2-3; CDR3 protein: CASSIRDPTDTQYF
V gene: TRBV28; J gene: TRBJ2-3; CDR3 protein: CASSPNSGRARDTQYF
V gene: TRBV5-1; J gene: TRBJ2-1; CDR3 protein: CASSSRLAGGRNEQFF
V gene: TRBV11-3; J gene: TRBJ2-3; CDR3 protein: CASSLTGAADTQYF
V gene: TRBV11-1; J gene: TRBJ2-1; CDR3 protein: CASKVGGGTNEQFF
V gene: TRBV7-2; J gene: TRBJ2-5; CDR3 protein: CASSLAPGETQYF
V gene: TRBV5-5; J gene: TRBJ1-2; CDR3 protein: CASSPPRQAYGYTF
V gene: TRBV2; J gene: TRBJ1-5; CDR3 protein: CASNPDDLARDNQPQHF
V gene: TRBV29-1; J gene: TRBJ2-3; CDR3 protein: CSVDSRTDTQYF
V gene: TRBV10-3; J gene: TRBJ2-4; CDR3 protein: CAISEGGAKNIQYF
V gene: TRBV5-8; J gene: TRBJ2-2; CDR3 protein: CASSPRGGLTGELFF
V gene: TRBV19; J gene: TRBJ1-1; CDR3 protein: CASSIGTRITGVNTEAFF
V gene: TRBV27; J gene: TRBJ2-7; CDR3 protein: CASSLTRTGGNEQYF
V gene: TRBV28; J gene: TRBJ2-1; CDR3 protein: CATRNRGRYNEQFF
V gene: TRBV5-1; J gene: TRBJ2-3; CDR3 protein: CASSRRATDTQYF
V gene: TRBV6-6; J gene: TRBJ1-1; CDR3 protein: CASSKTDVGGAFF
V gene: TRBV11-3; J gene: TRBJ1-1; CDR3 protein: CASSLNRNTEAFF
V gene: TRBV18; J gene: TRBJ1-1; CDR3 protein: CASSPGGSTEAFF
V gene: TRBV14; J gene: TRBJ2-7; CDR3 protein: CASSPGGGYPYEQYF
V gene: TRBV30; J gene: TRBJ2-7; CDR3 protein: CAWSAGTVQEQYF